This TCR beta chain was sequenced for a study of cytotoxic CD8 clonotypes in ibrutinib-treated CLL. Study as a whole: Among the patients, approximately ten presented as relapsed/refractory and about 15 as treatment-naive; fewer than 18 showed unmutated IGHV.

In this sample, this clone turned up a few times. Its antigen is not identified. The CDR3 covers 16 residues. In germline, CDR1 is LGHNA, CDR2 YNFKEQ. V shed 2 bases and J 4 bases; nucleotides not matched to a gene: 9. General study findings and limits: Public clonotypes were rare and shrank or held steady on treatment. Age-matched healthy donor levels were exceeded by baseline clonality, which tracked circulating CD8+ T-cell counts.

Targeted sequencing depth ranged from 1 in 200,000 to 1 in 1 million T cells. The data were produced by immunoSEQ multiplex PCR, yet TCRdb's version contains in-frame clones alone and is incomplete. The sample comprises some 80,000 clones, 75% to 85% of which are singletons, and about 4.8% rests with the top ten. The chain has TRBV4-2 and TRBJ2-3; 7 nucleotides agree with TRBD2. The starting material was PBMCs, obtained after 12 months of ibrutinib treatment. The TCR originated in a human donor with chronic lymphocytic leukemia. CDR3 region: CASSQTSGGSADTQYF. The CDR3 DNA is TGTGCCAGCAGCCAAACCTCGGGGGGAAGCGCAGATACGCAGTATTTT.